The 27 T cell receptor beta chains below were found in one sample sequenced in a study of OX40 agonist ivuxolimab in advanced cancers. Only in-frame clones appear in the TCRdb table, and some are missing; sequencing was by immunoSEQ multiplex PCR. The sample lists about 70,000 clones; 88% were seen once. The sequenced sample was CD4+ or CD8+ T cells sorted from blood, obtained in a trial of the OX40 agonist ivuxolimab. These receptors originate from an adult with an advanced solid tumor such as melanoma, head and neck, liver or kidney cancer.

V is TRBV29-1 and J is TRBJ1-5; D call uncertain. Between the trimmed V and J ends, which lost 4 bases and 4 bases, there was a span of 8 bases. Germline CDR1 is SQVTM and CDR2 is ANQGSEA. CDR3 length: 12 residues. CDR3 sequence reads: CSVGEPNQPQHF. The CDR3 nucleotides read TGCAGCGTTGGAGAACCGAATCAGCCCCAGCATTTT.

This clone was seen once. The chain employs TRBV11-2 and TRBJ1-1; TRBD1 matches at 7 bases. This CDR3 contains 14 residues. Losses at the gene ends were 2 bases for V and 5 bases for J; bases not matched to a gene: 5. In germline, CDR1 is SGHAT, CDR2 FQNNGV. The CDR3 nucleotides read TGTGCCAGCAGCTTAAGGGGGCGTGGGACTGAAGCTTTCTTT. Translation gives CASSLRGRGTEAFF. The full variable domain, completed using reference TRBV11-2 and TRBJ1-1, is EAGVAQSPRYKIIEKRQSVAFWCNPISGHATLYWYQQILGQGPKLLIQFQNNGVVDDSQLPKDRFSAERLKGVDSTLKIQPAKLEDSAVYLCASSLRGRGTEAFFGQGTRLTVV.

The chain combines TRBV6-1 with TRBJ2-5; 11 bases fit TRBD1. J gave up 0 bases and V 7 bases, and 4 bases lay outside the gene matches. Germline V gives CDR1 MNHNS, CDR2 SASEGT. The CDR3 totals 15 residues. The CDR3 region is CASKKGQGDQETQYF. CDR3 coding DNA: TGTGCCAGCAAGAAGGGACAGGGGGACCAAGAGACCCAGTACTTC.

This CDR3 reads CASRRTGIYEQYF. As DNA, the CDR3 is TGTGCCAGCAGACGGACAGGGATCTACGAGCAGTACTTC. This sequence joins TRBV6-5 and TRBJ2-7; 8 bases are shared with TRBD1. This CDR3 contains 13 residues. The V and J ends lost 6 bases and 3 bases, in that order; junction bases with no gene match: 4. The V gene's germline CDR1 is MNHEY and CDR2 SVGAGI.

J is TRBJ1-2 and V is TRBV15; the match to TRBD1 covers 10 bases. CDR3 length: 14 amino acids. The V segment lost 0 bases and the J segment 7 bases; nucleotides outside the gene matches: 2. The V gene's germline CDR1 is LNHNV and CDR2 YYDKDF (reference sequence). Here the CDR3 reads CATSRDGTGVGYTF. The CDR3 coding sequence is TGTGCCACCAGCAGAGACGGGACAGGGGTTGGCTACACCTTC.

J is TRBJ1-2 and V is TRBV19; D remains unclear. V gave up 3 bases and J gave up 8 bases, with 13 bases separating them. The CDR3 extends over 13 amino acids. CDR1 and CDR2 (germline): LNHDA, SQIVND (reference sequence). CDR3 sequence: CASSIPGYRGYTF. The DNA of the CDR3 is TGTGCCAGTAGTATCCCGGGGTATCGGGGCTACACCTTC.

The gene calls are TRBV25-1 and TRBJ2-7; 11 nucleotides match TRBD1. V was pared by 1 base and J by 3 bases, with 2 bases of the junction left unmatched. Germline CDR1 MGHDK, CDR2 SYGVNS. The CDR3 consists of 15 residues. The chain's CDR3 is CASSEWDRGYYEQYF. The CDR3 DNA sequence: TGTGCCAGCAGTGAATGGGACAGGGGGTACTACGAGCAGTACTTC.

This sequence joins TRBV19 and TRBJ1-1; possible D gene TRBD1, 5 bases. This CDR3 has 13 residues. Trimming took off 10 bases at V and 0 bases at J, with 12 bases between the two ends. Germline V gene lookup returns CDR1 LNHDA and CDR2 SQIVND (reference sequence). The CDR3 spells CATLGGLNTEAFF. The CDR3 coding sequence is TGTGCCACCCTCGGGGGACTGAACACTGAAGCTTTCTTT. Supplemented by reference TRBV19 and TRBJ1-1, the full variable domain reads DGGITQSPKYLFRKEGQNVTLSCEQNLNHDAMYWYRQDPGQGLRLIYYSQIVNDFQKGDIAEGYSVSREKKESFPLTVTSAQKNPTAFYLCATLGGLNTEAFFGQGTRLTVV.

The chain combines TRBV5-1 with TRBJ1-1; D remains unclear. CDR1 SGHRS and CDR2 YFSETQ come from the germline V gene. Trimming took 0 bases from V and 4 from J, leaving 10 bases between them. The CDR3 is 14 amino acids. CDR3 region: CASSLDGDSTEAFF. Written as DNA, the CDR3 is TGCGCCAGCAGCTTGGATGGGGATAGCACTGAAGCTTTCTTT.

The V gene is TRBV7-9, the J gene TRBJ1-1; D perhaps matches TRBD1 (5 bases). Germline CDR1 and CDR2: SEHNR and FQNEAQ (reference sequence). CDR3 size: 13 residues. V was shortened by 0 bases and J by 5 bases, with 7 bases between the two germline ends. The CDR3 region is CASSLAGETEAFF. CDR3 sequence (DNA): TGTGCCAGCAGCTTAGCGGGGGAAACTGAAGCTTTCTTT. Together with reference TRBV7-9 and TRBJ1-1, the CDR3 gives the full variable domain: DTGVSQNPRHKITKRGQNVTFRCDPISEHNRLYWYRQTLGQGPEFLTYFQNEAQLEKSRLLSDRFSAERPKGSFSTLEIQRTEQGDSAMYLCASSLAGETEAFFGQGTRLTVV.

The chain links TRBV28 to TRBJ1-1; TRBD1 aligns across 9 bases. The V gene end was trimmed by 10 bases and the J gene end by 1 base; junction bases not matched to a gene: 19. Germline loops: CDR1 MDHEN, CDR2 SYDVKM. CDR3 length equals 18 residues. The CDR3 DNA follows: TGTGCCAACCATAACCGCCGACAGGGGGAAACCGGGAACACTGAAGCTTTCTTT. It is translated as CANHNRRQGETGNTEAFF.

The chain combines TRBV6-6 with TRBJ1-6; 9 bases fit TRBD1. CDR1 is MNHNY and CDR2 is SVGAGI in the germline V gene (reference sequence). The junction had 6 bases not matched to a gene; V was cut back by 5 bases and J by 7 bases. The CDR3 has 15 amino acids. Written as DNA, the CDR3 is TGTGCCAGCAGTCCCCTCGGGACAGGGAATTCACCCCTCCACTTT. Amino acid sequence: CASSPLGTGNSPLHF.

J is TRBJ2-3 and V is TRBV5-4, with D unclear. Trimming removed 3 bases at V and 0 bases at J, with 14 bases between. In germline, CDR1 is SGHNT, CDR2 YYREEE (reference sequence). The CDR3 consists of 16 residues. The CDR3 DNA follows: TGTGCCAGCAGCTCAATAGCCTTAACTAGCACAGATACGCAGTATTTT. It encodes CASSSIALTSTDTQYF. The full variable domain, its missing parts supplied by reference TRBV5-4 and TRBJ2-3, is ETGVTQSPTHLIKTRGQQVTLRCSSQSGHNTVSWYQQALGQGPQFIFQYYREEENGRGNFPPRFSGLQFPNYSSELNVNALELDDSALYLCASSSIALTSTDTQYFGPGTRLTVL.

V and J are TRBV2 and TRBJ1-1, with D possibly matching TRBD1 (5 bases). The V gene lost 4 bases and the J gene lost 3 bases, with 12 bases spanning the gap. The CDR3 covers 14 residues. Germline assignment: CDR1 SNHLY and CDR2 FYNNEI. The CDR3 region is CASSVQGEYTEAFF. The CDR3 DNA reads TGTGCCAGCAGTGTCCAAGGGGAATACACTGAAGCTTTCTTT.

The chain combines TRBV5-1 with TRBJ1-6, with 7 bases that match TRBD1. The germline V gene has CDR1 SGHRS and CDR2 YFSETQ. The CDR3 runs 16 residues. J was trimmed by 12 bases and V by 0 bases; bases with no gene match: 12. The CDR3 DNA sequence: TGCGCCAGCAGCTTGGAGACAGGGTCGATACCCAGACCCCTCCACTTT. Its translation: CASSLETGSIPRPLHF.

The count of this clone is one. V usage is TRBV19 and J usage is TRBJ2-2, with D perhaps matching TRBD2 (7 bases). The CDR3 is 16 residues long. The germline V gene encodes CDR1 LNHDA and CDR2 SQIVND (reference sequence). V was pared by 2 bases and J by 13 bases, with 23 bases between. Written as DNA, the CDR3 is TGTGCCAGTAGTATATGGGGGGGCGCCGAGCAGGCGGTGCTGTTTTTT. Residues: CASSIWGGAEQAVLFF.

V and J are TRBV19 and TRBJ2-2; D gene ambiguous. The CDR3 sequence is 13 residues long. Per the germline V gene, CDR1 is LNHDA and CDR2 is SQIVND (reference sequence). V was trimmed by 1 base and J by 6 bases, leaving 6 bases between them. CDR3 sequence (DNA): TGTGCCAGTAGTATAGCCCTAGCCGGGGAGCTGTTTTTT. It is translated as CASSIALAGELFF.

The rearrangement uses TRBV28 and TRBJ1-1; D ambiguous. The CDR3 runs 13 residues. Germline-derived CDR1 and CDR2 are MDHEN and SYDVKM. Trimming pared 6 bases from V and 11 bases from J, leaving 19 bases between. CDR3 amino acids: CASSHELSENAFF. For the CDR3, the DNA is TGTGCCAGCAGCCACGAGCTCTCGGAGAACGCTTTCTTT.

The J gene is TRBJ2-2, the V gene TRBV7-3; D is unclear. The V end lost 0 bases, the J end lost 4 bases, and 6 bases lay between the germline ends. The CDR3 spans 14 residues. CDR1 and CDR2 (germline): SGHTA, FQGTGA. This CDR3 reads CASSLTQSTGELFF. Written as DNA, the CDR3 is TGTGCCAGCAGCTTAACGCAGAGCACCGGGGAGCTGTTTTTT.

A note on this clone: Other nucleotide sequences in the sample specify the same CDR3. The rearrangement uses TRBV5-1 and TRBJ1-2; TRBD1 might be the D (6 bases). This CDR3 contains 13 residues. The germline V and J ends were trimmed by 0 bases and 6 bases, with 9 bases remaining between them. Per germline, CDR1 SGHRS and CDR2 YFSETQ. The CDR3 DNA is TGCGCCAGCAGCTTGGCAGGGGCCAATGGCTACACCTTC. Protein: CASSLAGANGYTF.

This sequence joins TRBV7-8 and TRBJ1-3; D call uncertain. V shed 3 bases and J shed 3 bases, with 15 bases lying between them. From germline, CDR1 is SGHVS and CDR2 FQNEAQ. This CDR3 region has 16 residues. The CDR3 coding sequence is TGTGCCAGCAGCTTCTCGGCGGCCAGTAATGGAAACACCATATATTTT. Translation gives CASSFSAASNGNTIYF.

Regarding this clone: This specimen includes other DNA sequences encoding the same CDR3. V gene TRBV19 combines with J gene TRBJ1-6; D perhaps matches TRBD1 (5 bases). Deletions cut 7 bases from V and 15 bases from J, with 19 bases between. In germline, CDR1 is LNHDA, CDR2 SQIVND (reference sequence). The CDR3 covers 13 residues. The CDR3 coding sequence is TGTGCCAGTACCGCCGGGACGGGGAACGTCCTCCACTTT. Encoded protein: CASTAGTGNVLHF.

This clone occurred once. One end of the junction does not line up with germline, which may come from a read error. The chain carries TRBV30 and TRBJ2-7; 9 positions match TRBD1. CDR3 size: 14 residues. Germline CDR1 and CDR2: GTSNPN and SVGIG (reference sequence). Here the CDR3 DNA reads TGTGCCTGGAGCGTCTTGGGACAGGGAAATGGTTTTCACTTC. Its translation: CAWSVLGQGNGFHF.

CDR3 sequence reads: CASSLEQETQYF. CDR3 bases: TGTGCCAGCAGCTTAGAACAAGAGACCCAGTACTTC. This chain uses TRBV11-3 with TRBJ2-5; no firm D call. The germline V and J ends were trimmed by 0 bases and 2 bases, with 1 base remaining between them. Germline V gene sequence: CDR1 SGHNT, CDR2 YENEEA. This CDR3 region has 12 residues.

The chain couples TRBV5-5 to TRBJ1-5, with TRBD1 matching over 7 bases. Per the germline V gene, CDR1 is SGHKS and CDR2 is YYEKEE (reference sequence). The CDR3 is made up of 16 amino acids. Trimming took 6 bases from V and 2 from J; bases not matched to a gene: 11. The CDR3 bases are TGTGCCAGCACCCCCTCTCAGGGGGGGGGCAATCAGCCCCAGCATTTT. Protein: CASTPSQGGGNQPQHF.

The V call is TRBV19, the J call TRBJ2-1; 14 nucleotides align to TRBD2. Germline V gene sequence: CDR1 LNHDA, CDR2 SQIVND (reference sequence). CDR3 length: 18 amino acids. V gave up 5 bases and J gave up 7 bases; unmatched junction bases: 13. CDR3 loop: CASSVVPGLAGVQNEQFF. The CDR3 DNA sequence: TGTGCCAGTAGTGTGGTTCCGGGACTAGCGGGAGTGCAAAATGAGCAGTTCTTC.

V usage is TRBV7-9 and J usage is TRBJ2-7; tentatively, D is TRBD2 (5 bases). This CDR3 spans 13 amino acids. Germline assignment: CDR1 SEHNR and CDR2 FQNEAQ (reference sequence). For the CDR3, the DNA is TGTGCTAGTGATCGAGGGAGTCAGTACGAGCAGTACTTC. Its translation is CASDRGSQYEQYF.